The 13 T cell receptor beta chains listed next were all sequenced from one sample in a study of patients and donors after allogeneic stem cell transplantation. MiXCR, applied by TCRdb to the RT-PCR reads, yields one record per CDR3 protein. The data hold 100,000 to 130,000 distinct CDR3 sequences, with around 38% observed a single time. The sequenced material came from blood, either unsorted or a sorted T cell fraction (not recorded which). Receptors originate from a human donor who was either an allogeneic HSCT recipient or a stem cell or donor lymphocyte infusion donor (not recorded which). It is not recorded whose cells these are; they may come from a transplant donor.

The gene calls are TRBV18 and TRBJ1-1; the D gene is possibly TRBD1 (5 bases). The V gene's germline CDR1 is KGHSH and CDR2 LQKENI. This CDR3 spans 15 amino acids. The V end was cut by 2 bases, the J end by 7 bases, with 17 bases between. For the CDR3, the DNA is TGTGCCAGCTCACCAATCTTGGGGCCGGCGGTTGAAGCTTTCTTT. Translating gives CASSPILGPAVEAFF.

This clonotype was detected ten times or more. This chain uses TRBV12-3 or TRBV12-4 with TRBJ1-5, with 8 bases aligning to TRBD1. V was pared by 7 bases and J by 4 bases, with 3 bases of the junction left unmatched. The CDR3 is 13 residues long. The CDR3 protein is CASNTGGNQPQHF. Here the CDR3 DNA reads TGTGCCAGCAATACAGGGGGAAATCAGCCCCAGCATTTT.

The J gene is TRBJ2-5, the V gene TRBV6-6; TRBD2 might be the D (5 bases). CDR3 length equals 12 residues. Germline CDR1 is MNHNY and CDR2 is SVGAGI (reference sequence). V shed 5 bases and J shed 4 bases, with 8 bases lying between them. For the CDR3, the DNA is TGTGCCAGCAGTCAGGCGGGAGAGACCCAGTACTTC. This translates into CASSQAGETQYF.

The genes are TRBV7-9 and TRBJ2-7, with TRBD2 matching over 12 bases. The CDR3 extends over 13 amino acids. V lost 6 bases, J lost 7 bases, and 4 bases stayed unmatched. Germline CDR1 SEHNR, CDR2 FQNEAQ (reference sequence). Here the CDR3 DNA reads TGTGCCAGCAGACCAGGACTAGCGGGGGAGCAGTACTTC. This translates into CASRPGLAGEQYF.

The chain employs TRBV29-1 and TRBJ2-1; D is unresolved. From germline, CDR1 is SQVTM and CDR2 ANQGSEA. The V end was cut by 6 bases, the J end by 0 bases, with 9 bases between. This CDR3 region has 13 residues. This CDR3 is CSVRVSSYNEQFF. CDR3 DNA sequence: TGCAGCGTCCGGGTAAGCTCCTACAATGAGCAGTTCTTC.

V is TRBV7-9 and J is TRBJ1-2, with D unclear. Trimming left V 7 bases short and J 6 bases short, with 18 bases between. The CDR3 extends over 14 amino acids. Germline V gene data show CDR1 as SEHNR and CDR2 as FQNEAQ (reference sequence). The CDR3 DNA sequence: TGTGCCAGCAACCCTTGGGAGGCACCTCATGGCTACACCTTC. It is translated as CASNPWEAPHGYTF. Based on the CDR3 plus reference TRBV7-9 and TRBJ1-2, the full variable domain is DTGVSQNPRHKITKRGQNVTFRCDPISEHNRLYWYRQTLGQGPEFLTYFQNEAQLEKSRLLSDRFSAERPKGSFSTLEIQRTEQGDSAMYLCASNPWEAPHGYTFGSGTRLTVV.

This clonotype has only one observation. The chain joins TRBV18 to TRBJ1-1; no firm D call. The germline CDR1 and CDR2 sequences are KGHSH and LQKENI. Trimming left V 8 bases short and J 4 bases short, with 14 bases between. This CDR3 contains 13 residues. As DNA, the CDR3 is TGTGCCAGCGTGACCACAGCGAGCACTGAAGCTTTCTTT. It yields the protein CASVTTASTEAFF. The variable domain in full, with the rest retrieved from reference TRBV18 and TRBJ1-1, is NAGVMQNPRHLVRRRGQEARLRCSPMKGHSHVYWYRQLPEEGLKFMVYLQKENIIDESGMPKERFSAEFPKEGPSILRIQQVVRGDSAAYFCASVTTASTEAFFGQGTRLTVV.

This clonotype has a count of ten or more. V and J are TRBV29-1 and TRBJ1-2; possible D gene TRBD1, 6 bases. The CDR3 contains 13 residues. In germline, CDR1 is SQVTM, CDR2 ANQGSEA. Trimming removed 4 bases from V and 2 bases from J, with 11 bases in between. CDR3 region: CSVVTGSNYGYTF. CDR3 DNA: TGCAGCGTTGTGACAGGATCAAACTATGGCTACACCTTC.

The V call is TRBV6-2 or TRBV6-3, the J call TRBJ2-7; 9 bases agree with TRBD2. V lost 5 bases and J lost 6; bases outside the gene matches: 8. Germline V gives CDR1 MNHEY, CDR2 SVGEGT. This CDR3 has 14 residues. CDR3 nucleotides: TGTGCCAGCAGTCCTAGCGGGAAACAGGGCGAGCAGTACTTC. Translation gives CASSPSGKQGEQYF.

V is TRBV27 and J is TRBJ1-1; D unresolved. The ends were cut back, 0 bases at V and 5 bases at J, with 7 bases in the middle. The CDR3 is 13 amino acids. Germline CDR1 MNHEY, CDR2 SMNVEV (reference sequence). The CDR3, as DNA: TGTGCCAGCAGTTTATCTGAAGGAACTGAAGCTTTCTTT. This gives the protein CASSLSEGTEAFF.

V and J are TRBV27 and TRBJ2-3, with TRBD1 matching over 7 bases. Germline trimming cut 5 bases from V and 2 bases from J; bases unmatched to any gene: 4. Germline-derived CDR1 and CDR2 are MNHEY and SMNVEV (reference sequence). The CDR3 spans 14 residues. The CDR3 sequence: CASSPDRITDTQYF. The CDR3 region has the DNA TGTGCCAGCAGTCCGGACAGGATCACAGATACGCAGTATTTT.

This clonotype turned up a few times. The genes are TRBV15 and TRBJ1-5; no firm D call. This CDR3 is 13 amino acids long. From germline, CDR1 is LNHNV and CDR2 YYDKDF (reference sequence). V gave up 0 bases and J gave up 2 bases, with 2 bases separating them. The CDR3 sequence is CATSRDRNQPQHF. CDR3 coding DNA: TGTGCCACCAGCAGAGATCGCAATCAGCCCCAGCATTTT. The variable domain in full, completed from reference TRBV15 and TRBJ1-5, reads DAMVIQNPRYQVTQFGKPVTLSCSQTLNHNVMYWYQQKSSQAPKLLFHYYDKDFNNEADTPDNFQSRRPNTSFCFLDIRSPGLGDTAMYLCATSRDRNQPQHFGDGTRLSIL.

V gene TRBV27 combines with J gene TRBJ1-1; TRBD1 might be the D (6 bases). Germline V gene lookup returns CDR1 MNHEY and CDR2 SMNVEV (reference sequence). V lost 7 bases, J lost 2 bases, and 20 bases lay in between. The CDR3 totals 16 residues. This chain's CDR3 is CASTSAFRGVNTEAFF. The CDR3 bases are TGTGCCAGCACCTCGGCCTTTAGGGGGGTAAACACTGAAGCTTTCTTT.